This TCR beta chain was sequenced during a study of blood T cell repertoires in COVID-19. Germline CDR1 and CDR2: SGHTA and FQGNSA. The V and J ends lost 1 base and 7 bases, in that order; junction bases with no gene match: 9. The CDR3 has 15 residues. Authors' analysis steps: The assay estimated nucleated cells by amplifying reference gene primers. Repertoires were generated with immunoSEQ multiplex PCR, while TCRdb's copy carries only in-frame clones and drops some. That table is the source of V, J and clone size, and D and trimming were worked out from the DNA. The data hold a few hundred thousand clones, with around nine tenths observed a single time.

This receptor was obtained from a man aged 60 to 75 who had recovered from COVID-19. V is TRBV7-2 and J is TRBJ1-2; 7 bases fit TRBD1. The sequencing sample was made of peripheral blood. CDR3 in DNA: TGTGCCAGCAGCTTAGAAAGACAGGGTTACTCTGGCTACACCTTC. The encoded protein is CASSLERQGYSGYTF.